This TCR beta chain was identified in a study of blood T cell repertoires in COVID-19. The wider study: The origin of the acute and convalescent COVID-19 samples was the United States, Italy and Spain. The cDNA or gDNA used as material had been derived from T cells, B-cell-depleted T cells, or PBMCs.

This clone turned up a few times. The V gene's germline CDR1 is SGHTA and CDR2 FQGNSA. There are 17 residues in the CDR3. Trimming removed 1 base at V and 2 bases at J, with 15 bases between. In the study's own analysis: Amplification from reference gene primers served as the basis for estimated nucleated cell counts. The data were produced by immunoSEQ multiplex PCR, yet TCRdb's version contains in-frame clones alone and is incomplete. Clonal size and the V and J genes are those of that table, whereas D and trimming came from the DNA. The data show 70,000 to 95,000 clones, with approximately 80% seen just once and under 25% held by the top ten.

This rearrangement joins TRBV7-2 to TRBJ2-1; tentatively, D is TRBD2 (6 bases). This sequence originates from a woman aged 50 to 60 with acute or convalescent COVID-19. The source material was peripheral blood. The chain's CDR3 is CASSLVPRGVTYNEQFF. The CDR3 DNA reads as TGTGCCAGCAGCTTAGTGCCGCGGGGCGTCACCTACAATGAGCAGTTCTTC.